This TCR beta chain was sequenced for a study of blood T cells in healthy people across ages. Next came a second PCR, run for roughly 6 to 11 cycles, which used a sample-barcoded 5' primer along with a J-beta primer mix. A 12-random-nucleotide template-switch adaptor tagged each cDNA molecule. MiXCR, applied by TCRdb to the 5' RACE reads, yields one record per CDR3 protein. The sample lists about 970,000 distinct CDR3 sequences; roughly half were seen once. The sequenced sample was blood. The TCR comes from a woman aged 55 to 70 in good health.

CDR3 DNA: TGTGCCAGCAGAAGGACTGTTAAAATGGAGACCCAGTACTTC. Protein product: CASRRTVKMETQYF. The chain is built from TRBV6-2 or TRBV6-3 and TRBJ2-5; D perhaps matches TRBD2 (5 bases). CDR1 is MNHEY and CDR2 is SVGEGT in the germline V gene. V was shortened by 6 bases and J by 5 bases, with 16 bases between the two germline ends. The CDR3 has 14 residues.